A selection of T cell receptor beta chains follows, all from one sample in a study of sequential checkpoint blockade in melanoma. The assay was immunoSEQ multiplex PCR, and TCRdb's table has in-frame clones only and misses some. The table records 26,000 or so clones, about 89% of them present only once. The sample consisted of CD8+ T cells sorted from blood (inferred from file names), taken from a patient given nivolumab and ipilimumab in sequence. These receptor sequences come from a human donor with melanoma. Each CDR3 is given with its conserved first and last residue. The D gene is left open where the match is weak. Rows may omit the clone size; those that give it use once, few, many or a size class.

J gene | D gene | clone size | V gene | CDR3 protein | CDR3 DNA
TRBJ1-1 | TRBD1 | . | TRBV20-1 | CSAYTRQGAFF | TGCAGTGCTTATACTCGACAGGGTGCTTTCTTT
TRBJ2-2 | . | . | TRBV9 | CASSLQGPGELFF | TGTGCCAGCAGCCTTCAGGGGCCCGGGGAGCTGTTTTTT
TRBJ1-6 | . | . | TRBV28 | CAAGASPLHF | TGTGCAGCAGGGGCCTCACCCCTCCACTTT
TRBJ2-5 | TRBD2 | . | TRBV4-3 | CASSQGLLAGKETQYF | TGCGCCAGCAGCCAAGGGCTTCTAGCGGGAAAAGAGACCCAGTACTTC
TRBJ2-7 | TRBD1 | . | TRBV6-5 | CASRTGDILAYEQYF | TGTGCCAGCAGGACAGGGGATATCTTAGCCTACGAGCAGTACTTC
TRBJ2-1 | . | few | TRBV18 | CASSLDYNEQFF | TGTGCCAGCTCACTAGACTACAATGAGCAGTTCTTC
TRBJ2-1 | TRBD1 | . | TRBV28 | CASTVTGQGDEQFF | TGTGCCAGCACTGTCACCGGACAGGGGGATGAGCAGTTCTTC
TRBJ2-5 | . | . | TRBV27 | CASTLSGGIGETQYF | TGTGCCAGCACGCTATCTGGGGGGATAGGAGAGACCCAGTACTTC
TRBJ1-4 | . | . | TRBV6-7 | CASSWGPFPHHYEKLFF | TGTGCCAGCAGTTGGGGGCCTTTCCCGCATCATTATGAAAAACTGTTTTTT
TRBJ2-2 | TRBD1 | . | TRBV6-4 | CASSAGTGDTGELFF | TGTGCCAGCAGTGCCGGGACAGGGGACACCGGGGAGCTGTTTTTT
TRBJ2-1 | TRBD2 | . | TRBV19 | CASSLAGDINEQFF | TGTGCCAGTAGTCTAGCGGGAGATATCAATGAGCAGTTCTTC
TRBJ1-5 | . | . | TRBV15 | CATSRDWRSHSNQPQHF | TGTGCCACCAGCAGAGATTGGAGATCCCATAGCAATCAGCCCCAGCATTTT
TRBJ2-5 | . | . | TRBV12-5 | CASAPGVGRETQYF | TGTGCTAGTGCCCCAGGGGTTGGTCGAGAGACCCAGTACTTC
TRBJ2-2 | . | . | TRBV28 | CASFRTADGTGELFF | TGTGCCAGCTTTAGGACTGCGGATGGGACCGGGGAGCTGTTTTTT
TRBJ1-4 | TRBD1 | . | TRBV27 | CASSLWDSEKLFF | TGTGCCAGCAGTTTATGGGACAGTGAAAAACTGTTTTTT
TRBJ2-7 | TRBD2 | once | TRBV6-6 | CASSYIRLAGGYEQYF | TGTGCCAGCAGTTACATACGGCTAGCGGGGGGCTACGAGCAGTACTTC
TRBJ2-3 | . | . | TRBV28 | CASSPEGGLTDTQYF | TGTGCCAGCAGTCCCGAGGGAGGACTTACAGATACGCAGTATTTT
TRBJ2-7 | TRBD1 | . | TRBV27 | CASSVSGTAYEQYF | TGTGCCAGCAGTGTCTCCGGGACAGCCTACGAGCAGTACTTC
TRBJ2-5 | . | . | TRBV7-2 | CASSLEGRRGVNQETQYF | TGTGCCAGCAGCTTAGAGGGCCGCCGGGGTGTTAACCAAGAGACCCAGTACTTC
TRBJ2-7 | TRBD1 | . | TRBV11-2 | CASTPVTGTGGWEQYF | TGTGCCAGCACACCCGTTACCGGGACAGGGGGCTGGGAGCAGTACTTC
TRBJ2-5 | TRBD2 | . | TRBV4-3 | CASSHGTSGASQETQYF | TGCGCCAGCAGCCACGGGACTAGCGGGGCCTCCCAAGAGACCCAGTACTTC